These T cell receptor beta chains were read from a single sample in a study of cytomegalovirus exposure and HLA in healthy donors. The table came from immunoSEQ multiplex PCR; TCRdb's copy has only in-frame clones and leaves some out. The sample has some 180,000 clones, about 10% seen once; the top ten hold 1% to 1.5%. The sequenced material came from PBMCs. Receptor source: a woman in her twenties or thirties in good health and CMV-seropositive. Both conserved end residues are part of each CDR3. D genes are given only for firm matches. Only part of the rows carry a size: once, few, many, or a class if the clone is expanded.

V gene	J gene	D gene	clone size	CDR3 protein	CDR3 DNA
TRBV7-2	TRBJ1-4	.	.	CASSHRTRATNEKLFF	TGTGCCAGCAGCCACAGGACCCGTGCAACTAATGAAAAACTGTTTTTT
TRBV6-1	TRBJ2-1	.	.	CASSARLQGYNEQFF	TGTGCCAGCAGTGCCCGTTTACAGGGCTACAATGAGCAGTTCTTC
TRBV15	TRBJ1-3	.	few	CATSTINPGSGNTIYF	TGTGCCACCAGCACAATAAATCCAGGCTCTGGAAACACCATATATTTT
TRBV5-1	TRBJ2-4	.	.	CASSWDIAKNIQYF	TGCGCCAGCAGCTGGGACATAGCCAAAAACATTCAGTACTTC
TRBV9	TRBJ1-5	.	.	CASSAELNQPQHF	TGTGCCAGCAGCGCTGAACTCAATCAGCCCCAGCATTTT
TRBV5-1	TRBJ1-2	TRBD1	few	CASSLGQGSYGYTF	TGCGCCAGCAGCCTCGGACAGGGGTCCTATGGCTACACCTTC
TRBV9	TRBJ1-5	.	few	CASSVGRGANQPQHF	TGTGCCAGCAGCGTAGGTCGGGGGGCGAATCAGCCCCAGCATTTT
TRBV5-1	TRBJ1-3	TRBD1	few	CASSRGQAASGNTIYF	TGCGCCAGCAGCAGAGGACAGGCTGCCTCTGGAAACACCATATATTTT
TRBV4-1	TRBJ1-6	TRBD1	few	CASSQDPGGNSPLHF	TGCGCCAGCAGCCAAGATCCAGGGGGTAATTCACCCCTCCACTTT
TRBV30	TRBJ1-2	.	.	CAWSRQTGGYTF	TGTGCCTGGAGTCGACAGACCGGTGGCTACACCTTC
TRBV19	TRBJ2-3	.	few	CASRKEGIPQYF	TGTGCCAGTAGGAAGGAGGGAATCCCGCAGTATTTT
TRBV11-2	TRBJ1-5	.	.	CASSPRTVVQPQHF	TGTGCCAGCAGCCCGCGGACAGTTGTTCAGCCCCAGCATTTT
TRBV7-2	TRBJ2-7	.	.	CASSLDPLGQYF	TGTGCCAGCAGCTTAGACCCACTCGGGCAGTACTTC
TRBV5-1	TRBJ1-1	.	.	CASSLTRRARGPPSSF	TGCGCCAGCAGTCTCACCCGACGGGCCAGGGGACCCCCTTCTTCGTTT
TRBV6-5	TRBJ2-5	.	.	CASSYKTVQETQYF	TGTGCCAGCAGTTACAAGACAGTCCAAGAGACCCAGTACTTC
TRBV15	TRBJ2-7	TRBD2	few	CATGSGGSPYEQYF	TGTGCCACCGGTTCGGGAGGGAGTCCCTACGAGCAGTACTTC
TRBV14	TRBJ2-7	TRBD1	.	CASSQLTGGEEQYF	TGTGCCAGCAGCCAGCTGACAGGGGGTGAAGAGCAGTACTTC
TRBV6-5	TRBJ2-3	TRBD1	.	CASRKDRGGTDTQYF	TGTGCCAGCAGAAAGGACAGGGGGGGTACAGATACGCAGTATTTT
TRBV9	TRBJ1-1	.	.	CASSPKGRQGLLIWTEAFF	TGTGCCAGCAGCCCAAAGGGGCGTCAGGGGTTGTTAATTTGGACTGAAGCTTTCTTT
TRBV30	TRBJ1-1	.	few	CAWSVAQTEAFF	TGTGCCTGGAGTGTGGCCCAGACTGAAGCTTTCTTT
TRBV6-1	TRBJ2-1	TRBD2	.	CASSVFSGLAGYNEQFF	TGTGCCAGCAGTGTGTTTTCGGGACTAGCGGGATACAATGAGCAGTTCTTC
TRBV19	TRBJ2-5	TRBD2	.	CASSIGGSGTETQYF	TGTGCCAGTAGTATAGGGGGGAGCGGGACGGAGACCCAGTACTTC